The T cell receptor (beta chain) under discussion was sequenced for a study of beta chain features in type 1 diabetes. Study conclusions and caveats: Type 1 diabetes patients showed a moderate but significant shortening of TCRB CDR3s in all four CD4+ subsets.

Sorted cells reached over 95% purity in every population. cDNA synthesis used the whole RNA isolate, giving expressed TCRB sequences. About 3.6 million reads were obtained on average from naive, central memory and regulatory T cell samples. Only in-frame clones appear in the TCRdb table, and some are missing; sequencing was by immunoSEQ multiplex PCR. The table records about 650,000 clones, 9.5% to 15% of them present only once. The V gene end was trimmed by 1 base and the J gene end by 4 bases; junction bases not matched to a gene: 4. The germline V gene encodes CDR1 LGHNA and CDR2 YSLEER. The CDR3 contains 17 residues. A few counts support this clone. Its cognate antigen is unknown.

This chain links TRBV4-3 with TRBJ2-1, with 13 bases lining up with TRBD2. The sequencing input was naive CD4+ T cells from blood. The receptor was isolated from a man aged 25-45 years with type 1 diabetes. CDR3 DNA sequence: TGCGCCAGCAGCCAAGCTTGGACTAGCGGGGGATACAATGAGCAGTTCTTC. Amino acid sequence: CASSQAWTSGGYNEQFF.